Listed here are 28 T cell receptor beta chains from one sample, sequenced in a study of OX40 agonist ivuxolimab in advanced cancers. The protocol used for the library was the immunoSEQ multiplex PCR assay. Held by TCRdb, this immuneACCESS table contains in-frame sequences only and omits some clones. Under half of the omission traces to an unresolved V gene where checked; the cause of the rest is unknown. The sample table lists 60,000 to 65,000 clones, 80% to 95% of them with a count of one. The top ten constitute roughly 0.56% of the sample. The source was CD4+ or CD8+ T cells sorted from blood, collected in a trial of the OX40 agonist ivuxolimab. Receptors originate from an adult with an advanced solid tumor such as melanoma, head and neck, liver or kidney cancer.

V and J are TRBV18 and TRBJ1-1; the D gene is possibly TRBD1 (5 bases). This CDR3 region has 15 residues. Germline-derived CDR1 and CDR2 are KGHSH and LQKENI. The V and J ends lost 3 bases and 2 bases respectively, with 13 bases between them. The CDR3 DNA reads TGTGCCAGCTCACCCCTCCCGACAGCAAACACTGAAGCTTTCTTT. Its translation is CASSPLPTANTEAFF.

This rearrangement joins TRBV5-1 to TRBJ1-4, with TRBD1 as a possible D gene (6 bases). The CDR3 contains 14 residues. Germline CDR1 reads SGHRS; CDR2 reads YFSETQ. V lost 0 bases to trimming and J lost 7 bases, with 10 bases between them. DNA of the CDR3: TGCGCCAGCAGCTTGGACAGGGCTTTTGAAAAACTGTTTTTT. Protein product: CASSLDRAFEKLFF.

The rearrangement joins TRBV5-4 to TRBJ2-2, with D possibly matching TRBD2 (6 bases). Germline CDR1 reads SGHNT; CDR2 reads YYREEE (reference sequence). The CDR3 consists of 16 residues. V lost 4 bases and J 3 bases, leaving 16 bases between the germline ends. The CDR3 region is CASSKAGTGDTGELFF. CDR3 coding DNA: TGTGCCAGCAGCAAAGCCGGGACGGGGGACACCGGGGAGCTGTTTTTT.

V gene TRBV9 combines with J gene TRBJ1-6; D is possibly TRBD1 (6 bases). The CDR3 totals 17 residues. V was pared by 4 bases and J by 8 bases, with 22 bases between. Germline-derived CDR1 and CDR2 are SGDLS and YYNGEE. The CDR3 here is CASSPGQTLYGDSPLHF. In DNA form, the CDR3 reads TGTGCCAGCAGCCCAGGACAGACCCTATATGGTGATTCACCCCTCCACTTT.

This chain uses TRBV27 with TRBJ2-6; D remains unclear. V dropped 0 bases and J dropped 4 bases, with 7 bases sitting between them. This CDR3 is 15 amino acids long. CDR1 is MNHEY and CDR2 is SMNVEV in the germline V gene (reference sequence). The CDR3 DNA reads TGTGCCAGCAGTTTATCTAATGCAGGGGCCAACGTCCTGACTTTC. Protein: CASSLSNAGANVLTF.

The V call is TRBV5-1, the J call TRBJ2-7, with TRBD2 matching 7 bases. The CDR3 has 16 residues. From germline, CDR1 is SGHRS and CDR2 YFSETQ. V gave up 0 bases and J gave up 6 bases; unmatched junction bases: 12. CDR3 nucleotides: TGCGCCAGCAGCTTGGTGATGCCAAGCGGGATCGCCGAGCAGTACTTC. Translation: CASSLVMPSGIAEQYF.

V and J are TRBV6-1 and TRBJ1-3, with unresolved D. The CDR3 is 12 residues long. The germline V gene encodes CDR1 MNHNS and CDR2 SASEGT. Trimming took off 2 bases at V and 4 bases at J, with 3 bases between the two ends. The CDR3 region is CASSERGNTIYF. CDR3 coding DNA: TGTGCCAGCAGTGAAAGGGGAAACACCATATATTTT.

Details on this clone: A junction boundary mismatches the germline segment, possibly from a read error. The chain's CDR3 is CASSSGGGYPTPF. CDR3 coding DNA: TGTGCCAGCAGCTCAGGGGGTGGCTATCCCACCCCCTTT. This chain connects TRBV14 to TRBJ1-1, with 7 bases that match TRBD1. The CDR3 totals 13 residues. Germline assignment: CDR1 SGHDN and CDR2 FVKESK.

The chain links TRBV7-9 to TRBJ2-3; 10 nucleotides match TRBD2. The V segment lost 4 bases and the J segment 7 bases; nucleotides outside the gene matches: 8. This CDR3 spans 15 amino acids. CDR1 and CDR2 (germline): SEHNR, FQNEAQ (reference sequence). CDR3 in amino acids: CASSSPLAGVYTQYF. The CDR3 region has the DNA TGTGCCAGCAGCTCTCCCCTAGCGGGGGTATATACGCAGTATTTT.

Concerning this clone: The same CDR3 also results from other DNA sequences found in this sample. This rearrangement joins TRBV6-5 to TRBJ1-1; D remains unclear. Germline loops: CDR1 MNHEY, CDR2 SVGAGI. The V end lost 0 bases, the J end lost 3 bases, and 5 bases lay between the germline ends. The CDR3 has 13 amino acids. CDR3 in amino acids: CASSYSLDTEAFF. In DNA form, the CDR3 reads TGTGCCAGCAGTTACTCGTTGGACACTGAAGCTTTCTTT.

J is TRBJ1-2 and V is TRBV2; D gene unclear. CDR1 and CDR2 (germline): SNHLY, FYNNEI. Trimming removed 6 bases from V and 6 bases from J, with 8 bases in between. This CDR3 has 11 residues. CDR3 sequence reads: CASREDHGYTF. The CDR3 coding sequence is TGTGCCAGCAGGGAGGACCATGGCTACACCTTC.

The chain combines TRBV11-3 with TRBJ2-3; 12 bases align to TRBD2. Unmatched junction bases numbered 0, after V lost 1 base and J lost 1 base. Germline assignment: CDR1 SGHNT and CDR2 YENEEA. The CDR3 length is 16 residues. CDR3 region: CASSLGLAGGTDTQYF. For the CDR3, the DNA is TGTGCCAGCAGCTTAGGACTAGCGGGGGGCACAGATACGCAGTATTTT.

Details on this clone: At one of its ends the junction is not consistent with the germline gene, which may arise from a read error. The rearrangement uses TRBV2 and TRBJ1-2; 7 bases are a match to TRBD1. CDR1 and CDR2 from the germline V gene are SNHLY and FYNNEI. This CDR3 spans 13 amino acids. CDR3 sequence: CASRDRASYGYTF. CDR3 DNA: TGTGCCAGCCGTGACAGGGCAAGCTATGGCTACACCTTC.

The chain combines TRBV7-9 with TRBJ2-3; D unresolved. The CDR3 runs 17 residues. CDR1 is SEHNR and CDR2 is FQNEAQ in the germline V gene (reference sequence). Trimming left V 1 base short and J 0 bases short, with 14 bases between. The CDR3 loop reads CASSLVRILTSTDTQYF. In DNA form, the CDR3 reads TGTGCCAGCAGCTTAGTACGGATCCTCACTAGCACAGATACGCAGTATTTT.

The rearrangement uses TRBV5-1 and TRBJ1-6, with a weak D call TRBD1 (5 bases). The CDR3 runs to 15 residues. V was trimmed by 0 bases and J by 7 bases, leaving 11 bases between them. Looked up from germline, CDR1 is SGHRS and CDR2 is YFSETQ. The CDR3 spells CASSLAGAVNSPLHF. The CDR3 region has the DNA TGCGCCAGCAGCTTGGCCGGGGCGGTAAATTCACCCCTCCACTTT.

The chain uses TRBV6-1 and TRBJ1-1, with 9 nucleotides matching TRBD1. The CDR3 has 15 amino acids. Trimming cost V 5 bases and J 5 bases; bases outside gene matches: 9. Per the germline V gene, CDR1 is MNHNS and CDR2 is SASEGT. CDR3 loop: CASSLTRDRVTEAFF. The CDR3 region has the DNA TGTGCCAGCAGTTTGACCCGGGACAGGGTTACTGAAGCTTTCTTT.

This chain connects TRBV14 to TRBJ2-2; a weak D match, TRBD1 (6 bases). The CDR3 totals 16 residues. V was trimmed by 0 bases and J by 1 base, leaving 9 bases between them. CDR1 is SGHDN, CDR2 FVKESK, per germline. CDR3 nucleotides: TGTGCCAGCAGCCAAGACCGGACAGTGAACACCGGGGAGCTGTTTTTT. Translated, it gives CASSQDRTVNTGELFF.

The CDR3 protein is CASSPRQNQPQHF. The CDR3 coding sequence is TGTGCCAGCAGCCCCCGACAGAATCAGCCCCAGCATTTT. This chain links TRBV7-6 with TRBJ1-5; a possible D gene is TRBD1 (5 bases). The germline V gene encodes CDR1 SGHVS and CDR2 FNYEAQ. V lost 5 bases to trimming and J lost 4 bases, with 9 bases between them. The CDR3 has 13 amino acids.

This chain uses TRBV20-1 with TRBJ2-5, with D maybe TRBD2 (5 bases). The V end was cut by 8 bases, the J end by 5 bases, with 12 bases between. Germline CDR1 is DFQATT and CDR2 is SNEGSKA (reference sequence). The CDR3 loop spans 11 amino acids. The CDR3 bases are TGCAGTACCGGGATAGGGGAGACCCAGTACTTC. It is translated as CSTGIGETQYF.

The rearrangement uses TRBV6-6 and TRBJ2-7, with 10 bases aligning to TRBD1. The CDR3 covers 13 residues. The V segment lost 5 bases and the J segment 6 bases; nucleotides outside the gene matches: 4. CDR1 MNHNY and CDR2 SVGAGI come from the germline V gene (reference sequence). In DNA, the CDR3 is TGTGCCAGCAGTCCTAGACAGGGGGCCGAGCAGTACTTC. Translating it yields CASSPRQGAEQYF.

The chain recombines TRBV19 with TRBJ1-5; D possibly corresponds to TRBD1 (6 bases). CDR1 and CDR2 from the germline V gene are LNHDA and SQIVND (reference sequence). V was cut by 4 bases and J by 7 bases, with 11 bases left in between. The CDR3 consists of 13 residues. The CDR3 region is CASSTGAGQPQHF. Written as DNA, the CDR3 is TGTGCCAGTAGTACAGGGGCCGGACAGCCCCAGCATTTT.

This clone appeared once. This chain connects TRBV5-5 to TRBJ2-7; D gene ambiguous. The germline V gene has CDR1 SGHKS and CDR2 YYEKEE (reference sequence). Trimming stripped 1 base from V and 1 base from J, with 6 bases between. The CDR3 runs to 13 residues. In DNA form, the CDR3 reads TGTGCCAGCAGCTTGATTGGTTCCTACGAGCAGTACTTC. This codes for CASSLIGSYEQYF.

Here the CDR3 DNA reads TGTGCCAGCAGGACAGGGAACACAGATACGCAGTATTTT. This encodes CASRTGNTDTQYF. This chain joins TRBV7-8 and TRBJ2-3, with 7 bases aligning to TRBD1. CDR3 length: 13 amino acids. V shed 6 bases and J 2 bases; nucleotides not matched to a gene: 2. From germline, CDR1 is SGHVS and CDR2 FQNEAQ.

This sequence joins TRBV11-2 and TRBJ1-1; no clear D gene. This CDR3 has 13 amino acids. CDR1 SGHAT and CDR2 FQNNGV come from the germline V gene. V gave up 4 bases and J gave up 1 base, with 7 bases separating them. The CDR3 sequence: CASSSSENTEAFF. The DNA of the CDR3 is TGTGCCAGCAGCTCTAGTGAGAACACTGAAGCTTTCTTT.

The chain uses TRBV27 and TRBJ2-7; 12 positions agree with TRBD2. The CDR3 contains 16 residues. V lost 6 bases to trimming and J lost 4 bases; unmatched junction nucleotides: 10. In germline, CDR1 is MNHEY, CDR2 SMNVEV (reference sequence). CDR3 region: CASSGGTSGSQYEQYF. CDR3 sequence (DNA): TGTGCCAGCAGCGGTGGGACTAGCGGGTCTCAGTACGAGCAGTACTTC.

This clone is a singleton in its sample. The genes are TRBV7-2 and TRBJ1-1; no reliable D call. Germline V gene data show CDR1 as SGHTA and CDR2 as FQGNSA. V gave up 5 bases and J gave up 7 bases, with 17 bases separating them. This CDR3 has 14 residues. The CDR3, as DNA: TGTGCCAGCAGCACCCGTCCGGACGTCCTTGAAGCTTTCTTT. Translation: CASSTRPDVLEAFF.

A single count supports this clone. V is TRBV4-1 and J is TRBJ1-2; 9 bases are shared with TRBD1. The germline V gene has CDR1 MGHRA and CDR2 YSYEKL. The J segment lost 7 bases and the V segment lost 4 bases, leaving 16 bases of the junction unmatched. This CDR3 region has 17 residues. DNA for the CDR3: TGCGCCAGCAGCCGGGGGATCGCTTATTTGACAGGGGGTGGCTACACCTTC. This codes for CASSRGIAYLTGGGYTF.

This clone was picked up a small number of times. The rearrangement joins TRBV19 to TRBJ1-5; D is undetermined. The V and J ends lost 3 bases and 2 bases respectively, with 11 bases between them. Germline V gene lookup returns CDR1 LNHDA and CDR2 SQIVND (reference sequence). CDR3 length: 15 amino acids. The CDR3 protein is CASSILRQGNQPQHF. Here the CDR3 DNA reads TGTGCCAGTAGTATTCTCCGGCAGGGCAATCAGCCCCAGCATTTT.